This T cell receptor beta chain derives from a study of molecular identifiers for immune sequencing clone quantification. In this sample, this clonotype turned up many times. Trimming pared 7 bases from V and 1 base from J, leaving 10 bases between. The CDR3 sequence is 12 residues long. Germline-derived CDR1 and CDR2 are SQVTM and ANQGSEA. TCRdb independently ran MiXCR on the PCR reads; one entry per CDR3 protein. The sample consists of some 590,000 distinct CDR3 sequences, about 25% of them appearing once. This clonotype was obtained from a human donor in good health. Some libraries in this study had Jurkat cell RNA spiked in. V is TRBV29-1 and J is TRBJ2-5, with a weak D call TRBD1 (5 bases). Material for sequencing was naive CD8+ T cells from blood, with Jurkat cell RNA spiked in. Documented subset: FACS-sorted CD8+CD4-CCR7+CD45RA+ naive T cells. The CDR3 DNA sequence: TGCAGCGCGTACAGGACCCAAGAGACCCAGTACTTC. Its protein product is CSAYRTQETQYF.